The rows below give T cell receptor beta chains drawn from one sample of a study of T cell responses to AZD1222 COVID-19 vaccine. Produced via immunoSEQ multiplex PCR; TCRdb's table is partial and in-frame only. The sample lists about 39,000 clones, approximately 88% occurring once. Sequencing was performed on peripheral blood, taken 28 days after the second dose of the MenACWY control vaccine. Receptor source: an adult who received the MenACWY meningococcal vaccine as a control. The CDR3 runs from the conserved cysteine through the conserved F or W. Fields, in order: CDR3 DNA, CDR3 protein, D gene, CDR3 length, clone size, J gene, V gene. A D gene is named only where the DNA matches it firmly. Clone size is stated in some rows and not others, as once, few, many or a class when expanded.

CDR3nt: TGTGCCAGCAGCTTGATGGGTGGAGGGGGAAACACCGGGGAGCTGTTTTTT; CDR3aa: CASSLMGGGGNTGELFF; d_gene: .; len: 17; abundance: .; j_gene: TRBJ2-2; v_gene: TRBV5-5
CDR3nt: TGTGCCAGCAGTTTACTAGCCGGCGTTAATGAGCAGTTCTTC; CDR3aa: CASSLLAGVNEQFF; d_gene: .; len: 14; abundance: few; j_gene: TRBJ2-1; v_gene: TRBV27
CDR3nt: TGTGCCAGCAGCGGGGACAGCAGCGCTGAAAAACTGTTTTTT; CDR3aa: CASSGDSSAEKLFF; d_gene: TRBD1; len: 14; abundance: .; j_gene: TRBJ1-4; v_gene: TRBV2
CDR3nt: TGTGCCAGCAGTTACTCGTTGTACAGTCCCTGGAACGAGCAGTACTTC; CDR3aa: CASSYSLYSPWNEQYF; d_gene: .; len: 16; abundance: .; j_gene: TRBJ2-7; v_gene: TRBV6-5
CDR3nt: TGTGCCAGCAGTTTGTTGATCTTCCGGGTGGGGGGGTACGAGCAGTACTTC; CDR3aa: CASSLLIFRVGGYEQYF; d_gene: TRBD2; len: 17; abundance: .; j_gene: TRBJ2-7; v_gene: TRBV28
CDR3nt: TGTGCCTGGACCGGACTCTATGGCTACACCTTC; CDR3aa: CAWTGLYGYTF; d_gene: .; len: 11; abundance: .; j_gene: TRBJ1-2; v_gene: TRBV30
CDR3nt: TGTGCCAGCAGCTTGGCGGCAGGGGCTTCGAACACCGGGGAGCTGTTTTTT; CDR3aa: CASSLAAGASNTGELFF; d_gene: .; len: 17; abundance: .; j_gene: TRBJ2-2; v_gene: TRBV5-4
CDR3nt: TGTGCCAGCAGTCCTAGATCAGCGGGGGACCAAGAGACCCAGTACTTC; CDR3aa: CASSPRSAGDQETQYF; d_gene: TRBD2; len: 16; abundance: .; j_gene: TRBJ2-5; v_gene: TRBV28
CDR3nt: TGTGCCAGCAGCTTATCCGCAGGGGGGTTTTCACCCCTCCACTTT; CDR3aa: CASSLSAGGFSPLHF; d_gene: TRBD1; len: 15; abundance: .; j_gene: TRBJ1-6; v_gene: TRBV7-2
CDR3nt: TGTGCCATCAGTGAAACTAGCGGGAGCTCCTACGAGCAGTACTTC; CDR3aa: CAISETSGSSYEQYF; d_gene: TRBD2; len: 15; abundance: few; j_gene: TRBJ2-7; v_gene: TRBV10-3
CDR3nt: TGTGCCAGCAGCATTACAGGGGGGAATCAGCCCCAGCATTTT; CDR3aa: CASSITGGNQPQHF; d_gene: TRBD1; len: 14; abundance: .; j_gene: TRBJ1-5; v_gene: TRBV6-5
CDR3nt: TGTGCCACCAGCAGAGATACAGGGGATAAACTGTTTTTT; CDR3aa: CATSRDTGDKLFF; d_gene: TRBD1; len: 13; abundance: .; j_gene: TRBJ1-4; v_gene: TRBV15
CDR3nt: TGTGCCAGCTCACCCACAACAGGTTCCTACGAGCAGTACTTC; CDR3aa: CASSPTTGSYEQYF; d_gene: .; len: 14; abundance: .; j_gene: TRBJ2-7; v_gene: TRBV18
CDR3nt: TGCGCCAGCAGACTAGCGGGAGAAGGGAAAGGCAACGAGCAGTACTTC; CDR3aa: CASRLAGEGKGNEQYF; d_gene: TRBD2; len: 16; abundance: .; j_gene: TRBJ2-7; v_gene: TRBV5-1
CDR3nt: TGTGCCAGCAGCAAAGAAGGGGGGCTGGCCAAAAACATTCAGTACTTC; CDR3aa: CASSKEGGLAKNIQYF; d_gene: .; len: 16; abundance: .; j_gene: TRBJ2-4; v_gene: TRBV21-1
CDR3nt: TGTGCCAGTCTACCGGGACCCGGGCAGACCCAGTACTTC; CDR3aa: CASLPGPGQTQYF; d_gene: .; len: 13; abundance: .; j_gene: TRBJ2-5; v_gene: TRBV27
CDR3nt: TGTGCCAGCAGCCTCGGACAGGCAACTAATGAAAAACTGTTTTTT; CDR3aa: CASSLGQATNEKLFF; d_gene: TRBD1; len: 15; abundance: .; j_gene: TRBJ1-4; v_gene: TRBV11-1
CDR3nt: TGCGCCAGCGAAGAAGCGGGAGGGGTCACCGGGGAGCTGTTTTTT; CDR3aa: CASEEAGGVTGELFF; d_gene: TRBD2; len: 15; abundance: .; j_gene: TRBJ2-2; v_gene: TRBV5-1
CDR3nt: TGTGCCACCGGGACAAGACTCTATGGCTACACCTTC; CDR3aa: CATGTRLYGYTF; d_gene: .; len: 12; abundance: .; j_gene: TRBJ1-2; v_gene: TRBV6-5
CDR3nt: TGTGCCAGCAGCTCCACTGGGACCTTCTCCTACAATGAGCAGTTCTTC; CDR3aa: CASSSTGTFSYNEQFF; d_gene: .; len: 16; abundance: .; j_gene: TRBJ2-1; v_gene: TRBV7-6
CDR3nt: TGCGCCAGCAGCCTACTCCCGGGACCCCGGTCAGAGACCCAGTACTTC; CDR3aa: CASSLLPGPRSETQYF; d_gene: .; len: 16; abundance: .; j_gene: TRBJ2-5; v_gene: TRBV5-1
CDR3nt: TGTGCCAGCAGCCAGAAGCGGGAGCCTGAGAATGAGCAGTTCTTC; CDR3aa: CASSQKREPENEQFF; d_gene: TRBD2; len: 15; abundance: .; j_gene: TRBJ2-1; v_gene: TRBV14
CDR3nt: TGTGCCAGCAGTGACCTGGGCTCCTATAATTCACCCCTCCACTTT; CDR3aa: CASSDLGSYNSPLHF; d_gene: .; len: 15; abundance: .; j_gene: TRBJ1-6; v_gene: TRBV6-1
CDR3nt: TGTGCCAGCTCACCACAGCAGGGGGACGAGCAGTACTTC; CDR3aa: CASSPQQGDEQYF; d_gene: TRBD1; len: 13; abundance: .; j_gene: TRBJ2-7; v_gene: TRBV18
CDR3nt: TGTGCCAGCAGTTTACGGGCTTTCGAGCACGAAAAACTGTTTTTT; CDR3aa: CASSLRAFEHEKLFF; d_gene: .; len: 15; abundance: once; j_gene: TRBJ1-4; v_gene: TRBV28
CDR3nt: TGTGCCAGCAGTTTATTTCTCCTGATGGGTAACTCGGACAGGTCTAACTATGGCTACACCTTC; CDR3aa: CASSLFLLMGNSDRSNYGYTF; d_gene: TRBD1; len: 21; abundance: .; j_gene: TRBJ1-2; v_gene: TRBV28
CDR3nt: TGTGCCAGCAGTTTTGGGTCTGAGCAGTTCTTC; CDR3aa: CASSFGSEQFF; d_gene: .; len: 11; abundance: .; j_gene: TRBJ2-1; v_gene: TRBV12-3/TRBV12-4
CDR3nt: TGCAGCGTAGAGGCTCCCCGGACAGGGAGTTTAGCCAAAAACATTCAGTACTTC; CDR3aa: CSVEAPRTGSLAKNIQYF; d_gene: TRBD1; len: 18; abundance: .; j_gene: TRBJ2-4; v_gene: TRBV29-1
CDR3nt: TGTGCCAGCACTCCCCAGTGGGGGCGAGGCTACACCTTC; CDR3aa: CASTPQWGRGYTF; d_gene: .; len: 13; abundance: .; j_gene: TRBJ1-2; v_gene: TRBV28
CDR3nt: TGCACCAGCAGCCCAAGTATGTTTAGGGGAACTTATAGCAATCAGCCCCAGCATTTT; CDR3aa: CTSSPSMFRGTYSNQPQHF; d_gene: .; len: 19; abundance: .; j_gene: TRBJ1-5; v_gene: TRBV1
CDR3nt: TGTGCCAGCAGCCCCGGGACAGTACTGCCCGGGGCTTTCTTT; CDR3aa: CASSPGTVLPGAFF; d_gene: TRBD1; len: 14; abundance: .; j_gene: TRBJ1-1; v_gene: TRBV2